The rows below give T cell receptor beta chains drawn from one sample of a study of CD8 T cells in cerebrospinal fluid in Alzheimer's disease. From its re-call of the 10x single-cell sequencing reads, TCRdb lists each CDR3 protein once, without DNA. In total, the table holds some 1,200 distinct CDR3 sequences. The sequenced sample was cerebrospinal fluid. The receptors here all came from a human donor with Parkinson's disease. CDR3s include the opening cysteine and the closing phenylalanine or tryptophan. The order of the fields is V gene, clone size, J gene, CDR3 protein. Clone size is stated in some rows and not others, as once, few, many or a class when expanded.

v_call: TRBV4-1; clone_size: large; j_call: TRBJ1-3; cdr3_aa: CASSHEHSGGNTIYF
v_call: TRBV20-1; clone_size: medium-sized; j_call: TRBJ2-3; cdr3_aa: CSTTHLTSGRFAGGDTQYF
v_call: TRBV28; clone_size: large; j_call: TRBJ2-7; cdr3_aa: CASPGPQGTLSYEQYF
v_call: TRBV30; clone_size: medium-sized; j_call: TRBJ1-4; cdr3_aa: CAWSLPGQGRLEKLFF
v_call: TRBV7-2; clone_size: medium-sized; j_call: TRBJ1-5; cdr3_aa: CASSLVVNSNQPQHF
v_call: TRBV19; clone_size: medium-sized; j_call: TRBJ1-2; cdr3_aa: CASSLYRGDGYTF
v_call: TRBV6-1; clone_size: NA; j_call: TRBJ2-2; cdr3_aa: CARGGPWGTGELFF
v_call: TRBV24-1; clone_size: medium-sized; j_call: TRBJ2-7; cdr3_aa: CATSDSGQDYEQYF
v_call: TRBV6-5; clone_size: medium-sized; j_call: TRBJ2-3; cdr3_aa: CASRDGLAGTDTQYF
v_call: TRBV7-8; clone_size: medium-sized; j_call: TRBJ2-2; cdr3_aa: CASSHLAGGRAVYTGELFF
v_call: TRBV3-1; clone_size: medium-sized; j_call: TRBJ1-6; cdr3_aa: CASSQGQETYNSPLHF
v_call: TRBV7-2; clone_size: hyperexpanded; j_call: TRBJ2-1; cdr3_aa: CASSLAGLAQVEQFF
v_call: TRBV19; clone_size: NA; j_call: TRBJ2-2; cdr3_aa: CASRDSGELFF
v_call: TRBV19; clone_size: large; j_call: TRBJ2-7; cdr3_aa: CASSIGSPTAGGFYEQYF
v_call: TRBV7-2; clone_size: medium-sized; j_call: TRBJ2-2; cdr3_aa: CASSRQGAEFTGELFF
v_call: TRBV4-1; clone_size: NA; j_call: TRBJ2-7; cdr3_aa: CASSQRSRDSYEQYF
v_call: TRBV5-6; clone_size: NA; j_call: TRBJ2-1; cdr3_aa: CASSLGLAGGNEQFF
v_call: TRBV20-1; clone_size: medium-sized; j_call: TRBJ2-1; cdr3_aa: CSVAGDYNEQFF
v_call: TRBV7-2; clone_size: medium-sized; j_call: TRBJ2-5; cdr3_aa: CASSLAPLAGGQTQYF
v_call: TRBV7-8; clone_size: medium-sized; j_call: TRBJ2-5; cdr3_aa: CASSLQAGGETQYF
v_call: TRBV20-1; clone_size: medium-sized; j_call: TRBJ2-5; cdr3_aa: CSAKRGTGGETQYF
v_call: TRBV12-3/TRBV12-4; clone_size: medium-sized; j_call: TRBJ2-7; cdr3_aa: CASSLGTPYEQYF
v_call: TRBV28; clone_size: NA; j_call: TRBJ2-2; cdr3_aa: CASTVGRAGTGELFF
v_call: TRBV13; clone_size: NA; j_call: TRBJ1-1; cdr3_aa: CASSFNRRVYYMNTEAFF
v_call: TRBV6-1; clone_size: medium-sized; j_call: TRBJ2-1; cdr3_aa: CASSEWHVSSYNEQFF
v_call: TRBV3-1; clone_size: NA; j_call: TRBJ1-3; cdr3_aa: CASSQAHRGVTGNTIYF
v_call: TRBV6-5; clone_size: medium-sized; j_call: TRBJ2-6; cdr3_aa: CASSYSGRGPGGANVLTF
v_call: TRBV7-3; clone_size: medium-sized; j_call: TRBJ1-2; cdr3_aa: CASNQNGGTEAYTF
v_call: TRBV3-1; clone_size: medium-sized; j_call: TRBJ2-2; cdr3_aa: CASSPRMERVWTGELFF
v_call: TRBV7-8; clone_size: NA; j_call: TRBJ1-2; cdr3_aa: CASSPWGSRRRYGYTF
v_call: TRBV3-1; clone_size: medium-sized; j_call: TRBJ2-7; cdr3_aa: CASSQRPGLTAYEQYF
v_call: TRBV20-1; clone_size: NA; j_call: TRBJ1-1; cdr3_aa: CSARGSNTEAFF
v_call: TRBV10-3; clone_size: medium-sized; j_call: TRBJ2-3; cdr3_aa: CAIRLGAGSTDTQYF
v_call: TRBV6-5; clone_size: NA; j_call: TRBJ1-4; cdr3_aa: CASSLREGQRLSLRSNEKLFF
v_call: TRBV6-5; clone_size: medium-sized; j_call: TRBJ1-2; cdr3_aa: CASSYFQGNYGYTF
v_call: TRBV6-5; clone_size: medium-sized; j_call: TRBJ2-6; cdr3_aa: CASSYRRGAGANVLTF
v_call: TRBV20-1; clone_size: medium-sized; j_call: TRBJ2-7; cdr3_aa: CSAKGSGTSGSSYEQYF
v_call: TRBV28; clone_size: medium-sized; j_call: TRBJ1-6; cdr3_aa: CASSSLYNSPLHF
v_call: TRBV18; clone_size: NA; j_call: TRBJ1-2; cdr3_aa: CASSPVGDLRGGYTF
v_call: TRBV12-3/TRBV12-4; clone_size: medium-sized; j_call: TRBJ2-2; cdr3_aa: CASSLGAGSGGELFF